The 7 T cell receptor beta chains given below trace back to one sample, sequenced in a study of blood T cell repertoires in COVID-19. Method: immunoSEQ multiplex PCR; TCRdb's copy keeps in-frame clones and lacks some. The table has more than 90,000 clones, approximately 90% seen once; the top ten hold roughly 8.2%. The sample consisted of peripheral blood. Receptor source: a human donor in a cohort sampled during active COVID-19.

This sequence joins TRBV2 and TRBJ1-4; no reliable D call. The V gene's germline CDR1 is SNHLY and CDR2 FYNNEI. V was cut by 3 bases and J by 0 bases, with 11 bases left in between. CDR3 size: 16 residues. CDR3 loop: CASSEPGGATNEKLFF. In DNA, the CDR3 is TGTGCCAGCAGTGAGCCCGGCGGTGCAACTAATGAAAAACTGTTTTTT. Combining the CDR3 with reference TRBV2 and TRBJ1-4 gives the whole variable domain EPEVTQTPSHQVTQMGQEVILRCVPISNHLYFYWYRQILGQKVEFLVSFYNNEISEKSEIFDDQFSVERPDGSNFTLKIRSTKLEDSAMYFCASSEPGGATNEKLFFGSGTQLSVL.

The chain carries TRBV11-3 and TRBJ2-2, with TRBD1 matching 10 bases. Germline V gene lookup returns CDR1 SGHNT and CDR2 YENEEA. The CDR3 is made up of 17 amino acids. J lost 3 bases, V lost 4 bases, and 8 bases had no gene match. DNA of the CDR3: TGTGCCAGCAGCTCAACCGGGACAGGGGCCTACACCGGGGAGCTGTTTTTT. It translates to CASSSTGTGAYTGELFF.

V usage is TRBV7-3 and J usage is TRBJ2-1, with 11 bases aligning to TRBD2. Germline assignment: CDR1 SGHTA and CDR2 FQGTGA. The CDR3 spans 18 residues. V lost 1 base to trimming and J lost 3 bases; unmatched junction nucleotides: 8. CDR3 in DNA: TGTGCCAGCAGCTTAATGTCCCAACTAGCGGGGGACTACAATGAGCAGTTCTTC. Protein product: CASSLMSQLAGDYNEQFF.

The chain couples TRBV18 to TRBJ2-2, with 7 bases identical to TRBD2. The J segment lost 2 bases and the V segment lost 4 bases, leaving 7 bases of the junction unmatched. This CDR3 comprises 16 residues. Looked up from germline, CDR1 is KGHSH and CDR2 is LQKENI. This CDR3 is CASSQRDPKNTGELFF. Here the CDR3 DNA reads TGTGCCAGCTCACAGCGGGACCCTAAAAACACCGGGGAGCTGTTTTTT.

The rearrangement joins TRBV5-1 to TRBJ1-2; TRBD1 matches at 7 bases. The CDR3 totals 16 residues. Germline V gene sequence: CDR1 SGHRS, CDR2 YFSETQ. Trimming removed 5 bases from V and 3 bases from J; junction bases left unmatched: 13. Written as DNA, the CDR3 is TGCGCCAGCAGGGAAGGGACAGCCCTTGAGGACTATGGCTACACCTTC. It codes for CASREGTALEDYGYTF.

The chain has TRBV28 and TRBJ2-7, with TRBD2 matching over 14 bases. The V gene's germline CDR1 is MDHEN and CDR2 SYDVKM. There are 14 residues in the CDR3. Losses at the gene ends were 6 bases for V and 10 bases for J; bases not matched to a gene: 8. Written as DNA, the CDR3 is TGTGCCAGCAGGATTCCGGGACTAGCGGGAGTTCAGTACTTC. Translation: CASRIPGLAGVQYF.

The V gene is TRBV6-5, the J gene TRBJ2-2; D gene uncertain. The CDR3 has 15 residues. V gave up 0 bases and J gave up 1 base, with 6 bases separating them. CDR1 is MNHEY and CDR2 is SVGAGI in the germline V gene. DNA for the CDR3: TGTGCCAGCAGTTACTCGCGGCAGAACACCGGGGAGCTGTTTTTT. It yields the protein CASSYSRQNTGELFF.